This TCR beta chain was captured by sequencing in a study of beta chain features in type 1 diabetes. cDNA synthesis used the whole RNA isolate, giving expressed TCRB sequences. Measured with immunoSEQ multiplex PCR; TCRdb has only the in-frame clones, and not every one. The table lists hundreds of thousands of clones, more than 12% of them singletons. This clone appeared a few times. The antigen is unknown. Points from the study as a whole: It was possible that PCR favored shorter templates, equally so in patients and controls. The naive, central memory and Treg TCRB repertoires showed an apparent similarity that was greater among patients than among healthy donors. TCRB CDR3 length was moderately but significantly reduced in all four CD4+ subsets of Type 1 diabetes patients.

Central memory, naive, regulatory and stem cell-like memory CD4+ cells were sorted by CD45RO/CCR7/CD25/CD127/CD95/CD27. Sorted cells reached over 95% purity in every population. This receptor was taken from a man younger than 30 with type 1 diabetes. Sequenced sample: naive CD4+ T cells from blood.

CDR3 nucleotides: TGTGCCAGTAGGGACGGTGGGACGGAGAACACTGAAGCTTTCTTT. Amino acid sequence: CASRDGGTENTEAFF. The chain couples TRBV19 to TRBJ1-1; TRBD1 might be the D (5 bases). CDR1 LNHDA and CDR2 SQIVND come from the germline V gene (reference sequence). The V end was cut by 6 bases, the J end by 1 base, with 15 bases between. This CDR3 region has 15 residues.